Here is one TCR beta chain with its context. This sample is part of a study of blood T cells in healthy people across ages. Study context: Every two T cells gave about one barcoded beta molecule via template switching.

The V end lost 5 bases, the J end lost 3 bases, and 10 bases lay between the germline ends. CDR1 SQVTM and CDR2 ANQGSEA come from the germline V gene. The CDR3 length is 12 residues. Primers used in a second PCR of roughly 6 to 11 cycles were a sample-barcoded 5' primer and a J-beta primer mix. A tag from a template-switch adaptor with 12 random nucleotides marked each cDNA molecule. In TCRdb, the 5' RACE reads were re-called with MiXCR into one record per CDR3 protein. The sample records some 710,000 distinct CDR3 sequences, roughly 46% being singletons. There were healthy Caucasian individuals from Russia, aged roughly 6 to 90, serving as donors. Every sample gave at least 6 micrograms of total RNA when it was extracted.

This chain connects TRBV29-1 to TRBJ2-5; tentative D call: TRBD2 (5 bases). This receptor was taken from an elderly man in good health. The sequenced sample was blood. DNA for the CDR3: TGCAGCGTTAGCGGCCTAGAAGAGACCCAGTACTTC. Translating it yields CSVSGLEETQYF.